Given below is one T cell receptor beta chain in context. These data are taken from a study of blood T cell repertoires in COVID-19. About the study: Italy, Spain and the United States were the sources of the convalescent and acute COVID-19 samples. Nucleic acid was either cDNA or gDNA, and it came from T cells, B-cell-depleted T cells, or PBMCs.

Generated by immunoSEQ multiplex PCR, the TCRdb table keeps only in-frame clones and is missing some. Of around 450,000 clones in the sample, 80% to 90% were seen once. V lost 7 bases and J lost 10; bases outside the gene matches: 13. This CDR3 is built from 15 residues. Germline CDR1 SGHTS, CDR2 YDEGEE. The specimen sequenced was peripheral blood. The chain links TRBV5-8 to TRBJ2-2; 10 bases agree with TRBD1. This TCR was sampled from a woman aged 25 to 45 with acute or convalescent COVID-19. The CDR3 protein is CASQTGWTGGEELFF. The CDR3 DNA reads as TGTGCCAGCCAGACTGGGTGGACAGGGGGTGAGGAGCTGTTTTTT. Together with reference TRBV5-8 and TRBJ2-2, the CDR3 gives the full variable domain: EAGVTQSPTHLIKTRGQQATLRCSPISGHTSVYWYQQALGLGLQFLLWYDEGEERNRGNFPPRFSGRQFPNYSSELNVNALELEDSALYLCASQTGWTGGEELFFGEGSRLTVL.